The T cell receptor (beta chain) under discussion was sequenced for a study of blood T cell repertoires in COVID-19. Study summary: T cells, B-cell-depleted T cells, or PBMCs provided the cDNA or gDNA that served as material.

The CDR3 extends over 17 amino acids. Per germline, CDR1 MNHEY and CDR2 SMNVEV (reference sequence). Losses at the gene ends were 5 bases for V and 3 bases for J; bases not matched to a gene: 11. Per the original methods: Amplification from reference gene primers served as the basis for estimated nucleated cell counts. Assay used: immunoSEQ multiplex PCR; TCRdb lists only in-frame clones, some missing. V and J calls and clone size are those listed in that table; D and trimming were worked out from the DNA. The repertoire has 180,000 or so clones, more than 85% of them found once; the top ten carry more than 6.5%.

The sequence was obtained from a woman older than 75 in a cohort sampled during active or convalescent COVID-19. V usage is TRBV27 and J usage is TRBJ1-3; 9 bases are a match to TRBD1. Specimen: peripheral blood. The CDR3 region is CASSPLGGQGFGNTIYF. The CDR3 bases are TGTGCCAGCAGTCCGCTGGGGGGACAGGGTTTTGGAAACACCATATATTTT.